What follows are 26 T cell receptor beta chains derived from one specimen sequenced in a study of T cells in Graves' hyperthyroidism and ophthalmopathy. Using RNA transcripts as the source, TCR beta CDR3 regions were amplified. First-round RT-PCR targeting the TCR CDR3 was performed with the HTBI primer set. TCRdb re-called the multiplex PCR reads through MiXCR, storing one row per CDR3 protein. The repertoire includes 650,000 to 850,000 distinct CDR3 sequences, about 19% of them detected once, and around 17% sits in the top ten. The source material was blood. Source of these receptors: a woman aged 45-59 years with Graves' hyperthyroidism that later progressed to Graves' ophthalmopathy.

This clonotype was observed a handful of times. The J gene is TRBJ1-6, the V gene TRBV2; perhaps TRBD1 as D (6 bases). CDR3 length: 18 residues. The germline V gene encodes CDR1 SNHLY and CDR2 FYNNEI. V lost 7 bases to trimming and J lost 5 bases, with 24 bases between them. CDR3 sequence (DNA): TGTGCCAGCACCCCGAGATTATGGGCAGGGGCGGATAATTCACCCCTCCACTTT. This sequence encodes CASTPRLWAGADNSPLHF.

This clonotype was seen more than once but under ten times. The chain employs TRBV14 and TRBJ2-4; D unclear. The CDR3 length is 11 residues. Deletions cut 10 bases from V and 8 bases from J, with 12 bases between. Per germline, CDR1 SGHDN and CDR2 FVKESK. Written as DNA, the CDR3 is TGTGCCACCCGCAGCCCCCACATTCAGTACTTC. It codes for CATRSPHIQYF.

J is TRBJ1-1 and V is TRBV3-1; 9 bases align to TRBD1. Germline CDR1 reads LGHDT; CDR2 reads YNNKEL (reference sequence). CDR3 length: 14 amino acids. V dropped 6 bases and J dropped 7; count of bases not matched to a gene: 9. In DNA form, the CDR3 reads TGTGCCAGCAGTTACATTGACAGGGGGATTGAAGCTTTCTTT. This gives the protein CASSYIDRGIEAFF.

The sample holds a few counts of this clonotype. V is TRBV7-2 and J is TRBJ1-5, with D perhaps TRBD1 (6 bases). V lost 7 bases and J lost 5, with 18 bases in between. The CDR3 totals 15 residues. Per germline, CDR1 SGHTA and CDR2 FQGNSA. CDR3 in amino acids: CASTEGGGRDQPQHF. CDR3 sequence (DNA): TGTGCCAGCACCGAAGGAGGGGGAAGGGATCAGCCCCAGCATTTT. Based on the CDR3 plus reference TRBV7-2 and TRBJ1-5, the full variable domain is GAGVSQSPSNKVTEKGKDVELRCDPISGHTALYWYRQSLGQGLEFLIYFQGNSAPDKSGLPSDRFSAERTGGSVSTLTIQRTQQEDSAVYLCASTEGGGRDQPQHFGDGTRLSIL.

The chain combines TRBV19 with TRBJ2-1; 9 nucleotides align to TRBD2. With V trimmed by 4 bases and J by 4 bases, 8 bases remained unmatched. This CDR3 region has 16 residues. Germline V gene data show CDR1 as LNHDA and CDR2 as SQIVND (reference sequence). CDR3 coding DNA: TGTGCCAGTAGTAGGGATAGCGGGGGCCTTTACAATGAGCAGTTCTTC. Translating it yields CASSRDSGGLYNEQFF.

On this clonotype itself: Without the conserved terminal phenylalanine or tryptophan, this CDR3 likely stems from a read error. This chain connects TRBV5-1 to TRBJ1-1; 8 nucleotides match TRBD1. The CDR3 extends over 18 amino acids. The germline V gene encodes CDR1 SGHRS and CDR2 YFSETQ. The CDR3 DNA reads as TGCGCCGGCAGCTCTTCCTTAGACAGGGGCGCCATGAACACTGAAGCTTTCCTT. It codes for CAGSSSLDRGAMNTEAFL.

The V call is TRBV4-1, the J call TRBJ1-1; D not resolved. Trimming stripped 2 bases from V and 2 bases from J, with 6 bases between. CDR3 size: 13 residues. CDR1 is MGHRA and CDR2 is YSYEKL in the germline V gene. CDR3 coding DNA: TGCGCCAGCAGCCAAAAATATAACACTGAAGCTTTCTTT. Translating it yields CASSQKYNTEAFF.

At least ten counts were recorded for this clonotype. As DNA, the CDR3 is TGTGCCAGCGCTGGGGCCCTAATTATGGTAGAGACCCAGTACTTC. Its protein is CASAGALIMVETQYF. The genes are TRBV2 and TRBJ2-5; weak D call: TRBD1 (5 bases). Per the germline V gene, CDR1 is SNHLY and CDR2 is FYNNEI. V dropped 8 bases and J dropped 4 bases, with 20 bases sitting between them. This CDR3 has 15 residues. The full variable domain, completed using reference TRBV2 and TRBJ2-5, is EPEVTQTPSHQVTQMGQEVILRCVPISNHLYFYWYRQILGQKVEFLVSFYNNEISEKSEIFDDQFSVERPDGSNFTLKIRSTKLEDSAMYFCASAGALIMVETQYFGPGTRLLVL.

This rearrangement joins TRBV7-9 to TRBJ2-7, with 13 bases that match TRBD2. Germline loops: CDR1 SEHNR, CDR2 FQNEAQ (reference sequence). The CDR3 sequence is 17 residues long. The V and J ends lost 4 bases and 2 bases, in that order; junction bases with no gene match: 8. CDR3 coding DNA: TGTGCCAGCAGCTCGAACTCCGGGACTAGCGGGGCCTACGAGCAGTACTTC. This translates into CASSSNSGTSGAYEQYF.

This clonotype was found many times. The chain carries TRBV5-1 and TRBJ2-1; D ambiguous. Germline V gene data show CDR1 as SGHRS and CDR2 as YFSETQ. The ends were cut back, 4 bases at V and 0 bases at J, with 14 bases in the middle. The CDR3 covers 16 residues. CDR3 coding DNA: TGCGCCAGCAGCGGCCACATCGACGGCTCCTACAATGAGCAGTTCTTC. This codes for CASSGHIDGSYNEQFF.

This clonotype has more than one count but fewer than ten. V is TRBV29-1 and J is TRBJ2-4; no clear D gene. V was clipped by 4 bases and J by 0 bases, with 4 bases between them. In germline, CDR1 is SQVTM, CDR2 ANQGSEA. The CDR3 is made up of 12 amino acids. For the CDR3, the DNA is TGCAGCGTTGTAGTAGCCAAAAACATTCAGTACTTC. Its translation: CSVVVAKNIQYF.

About this clonotype itself: The conserved closing phenylalanine or tryptophan is absent in this CDR3, likely reflecting a read error. The chain links TRBV5-1 to TRBJ2-2; TRBD1 aligns across 7 bases. Trimming at V came to 2 bases and at J to 5 bases, leaving 12 bases not matched to a gene. This CDR3 is 17 amino acids long. Germline CDR1 SGHRS, CDR2 YFSETQ. CDR3 nucleotides: TGCGCCAGCAGCTTAAAAGAGGGGGCGTTAAGGACCGGGGAGCTGTTTCTT. Amino acid sequence: CASSLKEGALRTGELFL.

This clonotype showed up many times. The chain has TRBV18 and TRBJ1-1, with 10 bases lining up with TRBD1. The germline V gene encodes CDR1 KGHSH and CDR2 LQKENI. This CDR3 is 13 amino acids long. The trim removed 5 bases at V and 10 bases at J, leaving 7 bases unmatched. For the CDR3, the DNA is TGTGCCAGCTCATTACGACAGGGGGCTGGAGCTTTCTTT. Translated: CASSLRQGAGAFF.

This clonotype has at least ten counts. The chain links TRBV14 to TRBJ2-1; TRBD2 might be the D (5 bases). Trimming cost V 0 bases and J 5 bases, with 17 bases left between them. CDR3 length equals 17 residues. From germline, CDR1 is SGHDN and CDR2 FVKESK. The DNA for the CDR3 is TGTGCCAGCAGCCAAGATCGGTACGCGGGTCCGGACAATGAGCAGTTCTTC. Translated: CASSQDRYAGPDNEQFF.

The J gene is TRBJ1-2, the V gene TRBV10-3, with D possibly matching TRBD1 (5 bases). This CDR3 is 14 amino acids long. From germline, CDR1 is ENHRY and CDR2 SYGVKD. The V end lost 7 bases, the J end lost 1 base, and 13 bases lay between the germline ends. The chain's CDR3 is CAITDSLNNYGYTF. The DNA for the CDR3 is TGTGCCATCACCGACAGCCTCAATAACTATGGCTACACCTTC.

This clonotype has just a few counts. The chain carries TRBV6-4 and TRBJ1-2, with D hard to call. CDR1 and CDR2 from the germline V gene are MRHNA and SNTAGT. The CDR3 is 12 residues long. V was trimmed by 2 bases and J by 4 bases, leaving 5 bases between them. The DNA of the CDR3 is TGTGCCAGCAGTGACGGGCTCTATGGCTACACCTTC. The encoded protein is CASSDGLYGYTF.

This clonotype was observed a handful of times. The chain joins TRBV6-1 to TRBJ2-1; 7 bases align to TRBD2. With 5 bases clipped from V and 2 bases from J, the junction kept 3 bases outside the gene matches. The CDR3 length is 14 residues. Germline lookup yields CDR1 MNHNS and CDR2 SASEGT. CDR3 nucleotide sequence: TGTGCCAGCAGTCCCGGGACTACCTACAATGAGCAGTTCTTC. This codes for CASSPGTTYNEQFF.

CDR3 DNA: TGCAGCGTTGATCCGGGGGGGGCGCGGGGTGAGCAGTTCTTC. This sequence encodes CSVDPGGARGEQFF. The chain couples TRBV29-1 to TRBJ2-1; 8 bases are a match to TRBD2. The length of the CDR3 is 14 residues. CDR1 is SQVTM and CDR2 is ANQGSEA in the germline V gene. V was clipped by 3 bases and J by 9 bases; unmatched bases: 10.

The rearrangement links TRBV2 to TRBJ2-3, with D perhaps TRBD1 (5 bases). V was clipped by 3 bases and J by 8 bases, with 15 bases between them. This CDR3 comprises 14 residues. Germline-derived CDR1 and CDR2 are SNHLY and FYNNEI. CDR3 region: CASSEVRVMGTQYF. The CDR3 region has the DNA TGTGCCAGCAGTGAGGTCAGGGTGATGGGTACGCAGTATTTT. Combining the CDR3 with reference TRBV2 and TRBJ2-3 gives the whole variable domain EPEVTQTPSHQVTQMGQEVILRCVPISNHLYFYWYRQILGQKVEFLVSFYNNEISEKSEIFDDQFSVERPDGSNFTLKIRSTKLEDSAMYFCASSEVRVMGTQYFGPGTRLTVL.

This clonotype was seen many times. V and J are TRBV5-1 and TRBJ2-1; 11 positions match TRBD2. Per the germline V gene, CDR1 is SGHRS and CDR2 is YFSETQ. V gave up 4 bases and J gave up 2 bases; unmatched junction bases: 8. The CDR3 loop spans 17 amino acids. The CDR3 here is CASSPRIAGGPYNEQFF. The CDR3 DNA reads as TGCGCCAGCAGCCCTCGGATAGCGGGGGGGCCCTACAATGAGCAGTTCTTC. The full variable domain, with the rest looked up from reference TRBV5-1 and TRBJ2-1, is KAGVTQTPRYLIKTRGQQVTLSCSPISGHRSVSWYQQTPGQGLQFLFEYFSETQRNKGNFPGRFSGRQFSNSRSEMNVSTLELGDSALYLCASSPRIAGGPYNEQFFGPGTRLTVL.

This clonotype was counted between two and nine times. This chain uses TRBV4-1 with TRBJ2-3; D is tentatively TRBD1 or TRBD2 (6 bases each). Germline assignment: CDR1 MGHRA and CDR2 YSYEKL. The CDR3 has 16 amino acids. Trimming stripped 1 base from V and 3 bases from J, with 14 bases between. CDR3 residues: CASSQVRGPETDTQYF. In nucleotides, the CDR3 is TGCGCCAGCAGCCAAGTTCGGGGGCCAGAAACAGATACGCAGTATTTT.

The chain is built from TRBV9 and TRBJ1-4; D is ambiguous. Germline CDR1 and CDR2: SGDLS and YYNGEE. Deletions cut 4 bases from V and 8 bases from J, with 21 bases between. The CDR3 extends over 16 amino acids. The DNA of the CDR3 is TGTGCCAGCAGCCCCCGGCCGTTTCAACTAGGGGAAAAACTGTTTTTT. Its translation: CASSPRPFQLGEKLFF.

Turning to this clonotype: One base away lies a much larger clone, so this may be a sequencing read error. The gene calls are TRBV5-1 and TRBJ1-3; D ambiguous. V was cut by 0 bases and J by 2 bases, with 6 bases left in between. CDR3 length: 14 amino acids. The germline CDR1 and CDR2 sequences are SGHRS and YFSETQ. The CDR3 DNA reads as TGCGCCAGCAGCTTGGAAAGGGCTGGAAACACCATATATTTT. Its protein product is CASSLERAGNTIYF.

This clonotype appeared a few times. The V call is TRBV5-6, the J call TRBJ1-2; the match to TRBD1 covers 10 bases. Germline trimming cut 4 bases from V and 6 bases from J; bases unmatched to any gene: 15. Germline CDR1 and CDR2: SGHDT and YYEEEE. This CDR3 is 17 amino acids long. CDR3 nucleotide sequence: TGTGCCAGCAGCGAACCGGGACAGGGGCCTCCCCCTCATGGCTACACCTTC. Translated, it gives CASSEPGQGPPPHGYTF.

This clonotype has ten or more counts. This chain links TRBV6-5 with TRBJ2-3; D gene ambiguous. The CDR3 covers 15 residues. Germline V gene lookup returns CDR1 MNHEY and CDR2 SVGAGI. V dropped 0 bases and J dropped 0 bases, with 7 bases sitting between them. The CDR3 DNA sequence: TGTGCCAGCAGTTACTCGCCCACGAGCACAGATACGCAGTATTTT. It codes for CASSYSPTSTDTQYF.

This clonotype was seen more than once but under ten times. The rearrangement joins TRBV7-8 to TRBJ1-4; TRBD1 might be the D (6 bases). The CDR3 has 17 residues. Germline lookup yields CDR1 SGHVS and CDR2 FQNEAQ. The V gene lost 3 bases and the J gene lost 7 bases, with 21 bases spanning the gap. The CDR3: CASSFPVAIQGPEKLFF. The CDR3 coding sequence is TGTGCCAGCAGCTTTCCAGTTGCGATACAGGGACCTGAAAAACTGTTTTTT.